This TCR beta chain was identified during a study of blood T cell repertoires in COVID-19 (dated by TCRdb to about 2020). Some background on the complete study: Collaborator samples came from the United States, Italy and Spain and covered acute and convalescent phases of COVID-19. The prospective study material was composed of cDNA or gDNA derived from T cells, B-cell-depleted T cells, or PBMCs. The dataset comprised deeply sampled blood TCRbeta repertoires from subjects exposed to, actively infected with, or recovered from COVID-19. The repertoires were released in a freely available public database meant as a resource for research on the immune response to SARS-CoV-2. The samples were drawn from two sources: the first 160 participants of the ongoing ImmuneRACE study, and 950 to 1,500 subjects contributed by 6 global collaborators. Nearly every sample came with metadata listing a de-identified subject ID, COVID-19 status, age in years and sex. Where available, HLA class I and class II types were taken from metadata supplied by the sample provider and were not determined by assay-based typing.

Overall study results and their limits: The amount of clinical and demographic metadata varied by source and participant and was provided uncurated.

The immunoSEQ Assay, a bias-controlled multiplex PCR, was used to amplify TCRbeta CDR3 regions from genomic DNA. Turning to the authors' computational methods: Nucleated cell counts per sample were estimated from amplification of reference gene primers within the assay. Sequence reads were collapsed and filtered to measure the absolute abundance of every unique TCRbeta CDR3 rearrangement. For each sample, productive Simpson clonality was calculated as the square root of Simpson's diversity index over productive rearrangements. TCRdb took this table from immuneACCESS and kept in-frame rearrangements with V and J called. Such tables lack part of the clones; where checked against another copy, unresolved V genes explain under half of the gap, and the rest is unexplained. For V, J and clone size, that table is used; D and trimming come from the DNA. The sample includes approximately 200,000 clones, with approximately 82% observed a single time. Approximately 7.2% of the sample is in the top ten clones.

Comments on this clone: Its antigen remains unidentified. No much larger clonotype is one base removed from it; base qualities were not supplied.

Whole blood was collected in K2EDTA tubes by collaborating institutions according to the institutions' own protocols. For TCRbeta analysis, collaborator samples were shipped as frozen whole blood, as isolated PBMCs, or as DNA extracted from either sample type. V lost 3 bases and J lost 6 bases; the stretch between them is 18 bases long. CDR1 and CDR2 are read off the germline V gene as MNHEY and SVGAGI. From cysteine to phenylalanine, the CDR3 is 15 amino acids long. Only the CDR3 DNA stays, 45 bases, in frame from base 1. The rearrangement joined TRBV6-5 to TRBJ2-7; TRBD1 is perhaps the D gene, given 6 matching bases. What was sequenced was peripheral blood. The sequence derives from a human donor with acute or convalescent COVID-19. The donor label of this sample is uncertain. The DNA sequence is given as TGTGCCAGCAGTTATGGGGGCGCGGCGTCGTCCGAGCAGTACTTC. It translates as CASSYGGAASSEQYF.